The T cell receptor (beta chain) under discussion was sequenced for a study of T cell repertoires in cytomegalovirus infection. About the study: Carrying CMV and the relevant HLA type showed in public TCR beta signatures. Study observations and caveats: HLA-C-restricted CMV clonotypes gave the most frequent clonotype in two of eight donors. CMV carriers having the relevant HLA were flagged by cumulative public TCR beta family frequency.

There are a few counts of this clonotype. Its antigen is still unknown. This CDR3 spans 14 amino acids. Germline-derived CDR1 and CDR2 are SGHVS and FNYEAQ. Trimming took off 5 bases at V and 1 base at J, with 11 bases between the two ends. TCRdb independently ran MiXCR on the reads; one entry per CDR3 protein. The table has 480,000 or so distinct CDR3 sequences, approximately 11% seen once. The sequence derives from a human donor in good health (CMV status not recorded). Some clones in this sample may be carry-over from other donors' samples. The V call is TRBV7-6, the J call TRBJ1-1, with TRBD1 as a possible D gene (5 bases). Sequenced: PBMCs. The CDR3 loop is CASSGEGRNTEAFF. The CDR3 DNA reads TGTGCCAGCAGCGGCGAGGGGAGGAACACTGAAGCTTTCTTT.